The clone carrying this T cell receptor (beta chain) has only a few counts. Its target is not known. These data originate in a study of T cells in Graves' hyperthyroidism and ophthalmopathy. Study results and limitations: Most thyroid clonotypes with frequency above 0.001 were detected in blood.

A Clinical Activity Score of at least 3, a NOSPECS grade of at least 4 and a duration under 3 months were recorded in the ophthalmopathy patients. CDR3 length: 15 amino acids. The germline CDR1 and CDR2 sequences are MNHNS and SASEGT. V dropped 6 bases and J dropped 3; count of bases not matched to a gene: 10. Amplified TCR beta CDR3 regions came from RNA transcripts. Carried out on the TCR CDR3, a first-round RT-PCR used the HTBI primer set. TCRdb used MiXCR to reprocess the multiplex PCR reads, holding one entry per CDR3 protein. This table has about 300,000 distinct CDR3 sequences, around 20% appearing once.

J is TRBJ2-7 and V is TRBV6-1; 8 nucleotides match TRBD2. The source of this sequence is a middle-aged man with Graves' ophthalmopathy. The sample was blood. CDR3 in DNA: TGTGCCAGCAGACCCTGGACTAGCCGCCTCTACGAGCAGTACTTC. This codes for CASRPWTSRLYEQYF.